The 8 T cell receptor beta chains below were found in one sample sequenced in a study of identical twins listed by TCRdb under 2016. Library preparation used 5' RACE. Instrument used: Illumina HiSeq 2000. TCRdb cleaned the public reads at Q25 with fastp, built clones with MiXCR and kept in-frame beta chains. Each record represents a unique CDR3 protein, reported with the most common genes and DNA among its rows. The table for this sample lists 1.5 million to 2 million distinct CDR3 sequences; less than 40% of them were counted only once. The top ten clonotypes cover 0.25% to 0.3% of the sample. The specimen was cord blood. Receptor source: a newborn girl in good health.

V usage is TRBV13 and J usage is TRBJ2-1, with D unresolved. V was trimmed by 4 bases and J by 10 bases, leaving 23 bases between them. Germline V gives CDR1 PRHDT, CDR2 FYEKMQ (reference sequence). This CDR3 is built from 16 residues. The CDR3 DNA follows: TGTGCCAGCAGCTCCATCAACCCCACGGGCTCCTACGAGCAGTTCTTC. Protein sequence: CASSSINPTGSYEQFF.

The CDR3 region has the DNA TGTGCCACCAGCAGATCCAATAGCGTCGCACGAGATGAGCAGTTCTTC. It translates to CATSRSNSVARDEQFF. The genes are TRBV15 and TRBJ2-1, with D maybe TRBD2 (5 bases). V shed 2 bases and J shed 8 bases, with 19 bases lying between them. CDR1 and CDR2 (germline): LNHNV, YYDKDF (reference sequence). The CDR3 extends over 16 amino acids. The full variable domain, rest sourced from reference TRBV15 and TRBJ2-1, is DAMVIQNPRYQVTQFGKPVTLSCSQTLNHNVMYWYQQKSSQAPKLLFHYYDKDFNNEADTPDNFQSRRPNTSFCFLDIRSPGLGDTAMYLCATSRSNSVARDEQFFGPGTRLTVL.

This clonotype occurred a few times. The genes are TRBV28 and TRBJ2-1; no clear D. CDR3 length: 14 amino acids. Germline CDR1 MDHEN, CDR2 SYDVKM. The V gene lost 3 bases and the J gene lost 10 bases, with 16 bases spanning the gap. This CDR3 reads CASSFSPRTEEQFF. Here the CDR3 DNA reads TGTGCCAGCAGTTTCAGCCCACGAACAGAGGAGCAGTTCTTC.

The V and J genes are TRBV9 and TRBJ2-7; maybe TRBD1 (6 bases). The CDR3 is made up of 15 amino acids. Germline V gene sequence: CDR1 SGDLS, CDR2 YYNGEE. V was clipped by 0 bases and J by 2 bases, with 12 bases between them. The CDR3 sequence: CASSVGNRDTYEQYF. CDR3 DNA sequence: TGTGCCAGCAGCGTAGGCAACAGGGACACCTACGAGCAGTACTTC.

This sequence joins TRBV20-1 and TRBJ2-3; 8 bases are a match to TRBD2. The germline CDR1 and CDR2 sequences are DFQATT and SNEGSKA (reference sequence). The CDR3 sequence is 13 residues long. The trim removed 5 bases at V and 2 bases at J, leaving 3 bases unmatched. Here the CDR3 reads CSALAGYTDTQYF. CDR3 in DNA: TGCAGTGCTCTAGCGGGTTACACAGATACGCAGTATTTT.

The chain recombines TRBV2 with TRBJ2-5; D may be TRBD1 or TRBD2 (5 bases each). Judging by the DNA end, TRBJ2-7 fits better; the J call may be wrong. The CDR3 is made up of 14 amino acids. Germline CDR1 is SNHLY and CDR2 is FYNNEI. The CDR3, as DNA: TGTGCCAGCAGGGTACCGGGACGCAGCTACGAGCAGTACTTC. Amino acids: CASRVPGRSYEQYF.

CDR3 DNA sequence: TGTGCCAGCAGTTTATGGGGGGGCCTCATGAACACTGAAGCTTTCTTT. Residues: CASSLWGGLMNTEAFF. The rearrangement joins TRBV27 to TRBJ1-1; TRBD1 might be the D (6 bases). The CDR3 has 16 amino acids. Per the germline V gene, CDR1 is MNHEY and CDR2 is SMNVEV (reference sequence). Trimming stripped 1 base from V and 0 bases from J, with 12 bases between.

V and J are TRBV20-1 and TRBJ2-5; D gene uncertain. Germline assignment: CDR1 DFQATT and CDR2 SNEGSKA (reference sequence). The CDR3 extends over 14 amino acids. Trimming left V 2 bases short and J 5 bases short, with 15 bases between. Here the CDR3 DNA reads TGCAGTGCTAGACTACCGGGCCGGCGCGAGACCCAGTACTTC. Protein: CSARLPGRRETQYF.